The 13 T cell receptor beta chains reported below all come from one sample, sequenced in a study of blood T cell repertoires in COVID-19. Using immunoSEQ multiplex PCR, the repertoire was profiled, and TCRdb retains in-frame clones only, with some absent. Counted here are approximately 330,000 clones, approximately 88% occurring once; the ten biggest clones make up approximately 9.3%. Sequences were obtained from peripheral blood. The origin of the receptors is a man between 25 and 39 years old with COVID-19, enrolled during active disease.

The chain recombines TRBV5-1 with TRBJ1-1; D is unclear. The CDR3 totals 13 residues. Trimming took off 3 bases at V and 2 bases at J, with 8 bases between the two ends. Germline V lookup: CDR1 SGHRS, CDR2 YFSETQ. The CDR3 loop reads CASSYRDNTEAFF. The CDR3 DNA follows: TGCGCCAGCAGCTACAGAGACAACACTGAAGCTTTCTTT.

The chain employs TRBV15 and TRBJ1-4, with a possible D match to TRBD1 (5 bases). CDR1 and CDR2 (germline): LNHNV, YYDKDF (reference sequence). This CDR3 region has 16 residues. V lost 0 bases and J lost 5, with 13 bases in between. The CDR3 bases are TGTGCCACCAGCAGAGATGCCCAGGGCGAGAATGAAAAACTGTTTTTT. It translates to CATSRDAQGENEKLFF.

The CDR3 nucleotides read TGTGCCAGTAGTATCGCGGGGGCGCGTTACGAGCAGTACTTC. Amino acids: CASSIAGARYEQYF. The genes are TRBV19 and TRBJ2-7; D may be TRBD2 (7 bases). The CDR3 spans 14 residues. V was trimmed by 3 bases and J by 4 bases, leaving 13 bases between them. Looked up from germline, CDR1 is LNHDA and CDR2 is SQIVND (reference sequence).

This chain uses TRBV3-1 (or the pseudogene TRBV3-2) with TRBJ2-7; 8 bases are shared with TRBD1. The J segment lost 7 bases and the V segment lost 4 bases, leaving 9 bases of the junction unmatched. The germline V gene has CDR1 LGHDT and CDR2 YNNKEL (reference sequence). The CDR3 covers 14 residues. The CDR3 DNA reads as TGTGCCAGCAGCCCTACGACAGGGGTGGGTGAGCAGTACTTC. Its protein is CASSPTTGVGEQYF.

This clone came up a few times. The chain employs TRBV6-5 and TRBJ1-6; D remains ambiguous. Germline V gene sequence: CDR1 MNHEY, CDR2 SVGAGI. The CDR3 totals 16 residues. The V gene lost 0 bases and the J gene lost 5 bases, with 11 bases spanning the gap. CDR3 nucleotide sequence: TGTGCCAGCAGTTACTCGGTCCCCCGGGATAATTCACCCCTCCACTTT. The encoded protein is CASSYSVPRDNSPLHF.

The chain joins TRBV19 to TRBJ2-3; 7 bases map to TRBD1. Per germline, CDR1 LNHDA and CDR2 SQIVND (reference sequence). V shed 0 bases, J shed 3 bases, and the junction held 0 bases outside the gene matches. This CDR3 has 14 amino acids. The CDR3 DNA is TGTGCCAGTAGTATAGACAGGGGGACAGATACGCAGTATTTT. Its translation: CASSIDRGTDTQYF.

With respect to this clone: A clone one base away is much larger, so this may be a read error. This rearrangement joins TRBV7-2 to TRBJ1-5, with unresolved D. Germline CDR1 and CDR2: SGHTA and FQGNSA. V dropped 5 bases and J dropped 0 bases, with 8 bases sitting between them. The CDR3 length is 14 residues. The CDR3 protein is CASSPYNSNQPQHF. CDR3 coding DNA: TGTGCCAGCAGCCCCTATAATAGCAATCAGCCCCAGCATTTT.

This sequence joins TRBV7-2 and TRBJ1-3; 8 bases are shared with TRBD1. The CDR3 sequence is 14 residues long. CDR1 is SGHTA, CDR2 FQGNSA, per germline. V lost 2 bases to trimming and J lost 8 bases; unmatched junction nucleotides: 5. CDR3 DNA sequence: TGTGCCAGCAGCTTAAACAGGGGGTATGACACCATATATTTT. It is translated as CASSLNRGYDTIYF. The full variable domain, its missing parts supplied by reference TRBV7-2 and TRBJ1-3, is GAGVSQSPSNKVTEKGKDVELRCDPISGHTALYWYRQSLGQGLEFLIYFQGNSAPDKSGLPSDRFSAERTGGSVSTLTIQRTQQEDSAVYLCASSLNRGYDTIYFGEGSWLTVV.

This sequence joins TRBV15 and TRBJ1-1; TRBD1 agrees at 10 bases. The germline V gene encodes CDR1 LNHNV and CDR2 YYDKDF (reference sequence). The CDR3 runs to 17 residues. The ends lost 1 base at V and 0 bases at J; junction bases unmatched: 5. The CDR3 DNA is TGTGCCACCAGCAGAGGAGACAGGGGGCGTCTGAACACTGAAGCTTTCTTT. Its translation is CATSRGDRGRLNTEAFF.

The chain carries TRBV7-3 and TRBJ2-7; 7 bases fit TRBD1. The junction had 9 bases not matched to a gene; V was cut back by 4 bases and J by 6 bases. CDR1 is SGHTA, CDR2 FQGTGA, per germline. This CDR3 has 14 amino acids. The CDR3 region is CASSSTGFGAEQYF. The CDR3 DNA follows: TGTGCCAGCAGCTCGACAGGGTTCGGGGCCGAGCAGTACTTC.

J is TRBJ1-2 and V is TRBV4-2; 7 bases align to TRBD1. Germline V CDR1 and CDR2: LGHNA, YNFKEQ. The V segment lost 4 bases and the J segment 2 bases; nucleotides outside the gene matches: 10. CDR3 length equals 16 residues. The CDR3 bases are TGTGCCAGCAGCCTAGAACAGGGGCAGAGAAACTATGGCTACACCTTC. Translating it yields CASSLEQGQRNYGYTF.

This chain joins TRBV7-2 and TRBJ1-5; TRBD1 agrees at 7 bases. Germline values: CDR1 SGHTA, CDR2 FQGNSA. Trimming at V came to 1 base and at J to 2 bases, leaving 8 bases not matched to a gene. The CDR3 consists of 17 residues. The CDR3, as DNA: TGTGCCAGCAGCTTAGAGGGGGCCCTTGGGGGCAATCAGCCCCAGCATTTT. Protein product: CASSLEGALGGNQPQHF.

This clone was seen only once. V usage is TRBV7-2 and J usage is TRBJ2-1; D possibly corresponds to TRBD2 (6 bases). CDR3 length equals 17 residues. Per germline, CDR1 SGHTA and CDR2 FQGNSA. V was clipped by 1 base and J by 8 bases, with 21 bases between them. The DNA of the CDR3 is TGTGCCAGCAGCTTAGTGGTTTTGAGGGACTCCGGGGATGAGCAGTTCTTC. It specifies CASSLVVLRDSGDEQFF.